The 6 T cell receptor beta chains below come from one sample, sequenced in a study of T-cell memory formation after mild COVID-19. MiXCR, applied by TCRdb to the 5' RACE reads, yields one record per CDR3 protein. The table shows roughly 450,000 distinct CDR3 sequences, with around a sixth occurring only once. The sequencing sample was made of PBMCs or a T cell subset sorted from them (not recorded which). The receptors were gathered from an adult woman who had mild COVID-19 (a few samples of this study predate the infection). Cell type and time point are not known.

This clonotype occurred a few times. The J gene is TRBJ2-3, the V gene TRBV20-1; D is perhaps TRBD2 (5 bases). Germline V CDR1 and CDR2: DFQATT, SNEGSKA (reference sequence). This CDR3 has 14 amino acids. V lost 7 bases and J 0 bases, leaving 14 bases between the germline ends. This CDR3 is CSGKSGPSTDTQYF. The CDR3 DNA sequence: TGCAGTGGTAAAAGCGGCCCTAGCACAGATACGCAGTATTTT.

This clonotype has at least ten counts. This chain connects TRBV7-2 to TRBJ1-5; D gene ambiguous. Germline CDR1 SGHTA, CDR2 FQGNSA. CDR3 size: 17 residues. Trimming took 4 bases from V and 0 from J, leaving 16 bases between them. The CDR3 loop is CASSSDLTDYSNQPQHF. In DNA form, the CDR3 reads TGTGCCAGCAGCTCTGATCTAACAGACTATAGCAATCAGCCCCAGCATTTT.

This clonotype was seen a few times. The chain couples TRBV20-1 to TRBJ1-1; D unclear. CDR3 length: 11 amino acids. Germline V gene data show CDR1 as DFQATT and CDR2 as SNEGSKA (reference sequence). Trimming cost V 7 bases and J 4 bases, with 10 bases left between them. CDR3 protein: CSGDHSTEAFF. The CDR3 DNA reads TGCAGTGGGGATCATTCCACTGAAGCTTTCTTT.

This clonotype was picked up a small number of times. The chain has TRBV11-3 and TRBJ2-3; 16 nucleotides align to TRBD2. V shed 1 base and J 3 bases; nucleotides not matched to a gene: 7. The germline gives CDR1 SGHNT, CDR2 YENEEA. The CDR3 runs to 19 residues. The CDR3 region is CASSLAGLAGGPGTDTQYF. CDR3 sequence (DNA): TGTGCCAGCAGCTTAGCGGGACTAGCGGGAGGGCCTGGAACAGATACGCAGTATTTT.

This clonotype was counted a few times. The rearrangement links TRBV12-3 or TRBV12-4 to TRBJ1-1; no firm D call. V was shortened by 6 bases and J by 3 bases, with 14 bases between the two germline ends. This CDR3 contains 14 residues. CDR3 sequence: CASRDQPRDTEAFF. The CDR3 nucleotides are TGTGCCAGCAGAGATCAGCCAAGGGACACTGAAGCTTTCTTT.

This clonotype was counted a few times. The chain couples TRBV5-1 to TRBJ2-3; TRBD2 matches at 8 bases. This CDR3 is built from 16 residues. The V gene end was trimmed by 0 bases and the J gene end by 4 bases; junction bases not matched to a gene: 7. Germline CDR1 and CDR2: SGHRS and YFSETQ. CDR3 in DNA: TGCGCCAGCAGCTTGGGATCTAGCGGGCCTGCAGATACGCAGTATTTT. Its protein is CASSLGSSGPADTQYF. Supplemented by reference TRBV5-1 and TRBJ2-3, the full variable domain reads KAGVTQTPRYLIKTRGQQVTLSCSPISGHRSVSWYQQTPGQGLQFLFEYFSETQRNKGNFPGRFSGRQFSNSRSEMNVSTLELGDSALYLCASSLGSSGPADTQYFGPGTRLTVL.